This T cell receptor beta chain was found in a study of OX40 agonist ivuxolimab in advanced cancers. About the research overall: Dose-escalation patients' cancers were hepatocellular carcinoma, melanoma, renal cell or head and neck cancer.

Method: immunoSEQ multiplex PCR; TCRdb's copy keeps in-frame clones and lacks some. The sample carries 69,000 or so clones, approximately 89% recorded once. The germline V gene has CDR1 MNHEY and CDR2 SVGAGI. V trimming: 0 bases; J trimming: 6 bases; junction bases outside the gene matches: 6. CDR3 size: 16 residues. This specimen was CD4+ or CD8+ T cells sorted from blood, taken in a trial of the OX40 agonist ivuxolimab. The chain combines TRBV6-5 with TRBJ2-1; 9 bases align to TRBD2. The receptor was derived from an adult with an advanced solid tumor such as melanoma, head and neck, liver or kidney cancer. The CDR3 region has the DNA TGTGCCAGCAGTTACTCCCCTACTAGCGGGTTCAATGAGCAGTTCTTC. It yields the protein CASSYSPTSGFNEQFF.